These T cell receptor beta chains were read from a single sample in a study of CD8+ T cells in alopecia areata. The repertoire was sequenced with immunoSEQ multiplex PCR; TCRdb's copy has only in-frame clones and lacks some. The sample consists of approximately 220,000 clones, roughly two fifths of them appearing once. The specimen comprised CD4+ T cells sorted from blood, sampled at approximately week 34, from a patient treated with tofacitinib. These receptors were obtained from a human donor with alopecia areata. The CDR3 runs from the conserved cysteine through the conserved F or W. Each record gives: clone size, J gene, CDR3 length, D gene, V gene, CDR3 protein, CDR3 DNA. D genes are given only for firm matches. Where a row states a size, it is once, few, many or the class of an expanded clone; other rows omit it.

clone_size: -
j_call: TRBJ2-7
cdr3_length: 11
d_call: -
v_call: TRBV30
cdr3_aa: CAWGASYEQYF
cdr3_nt: TGTGCCTGGGGGGCCTCCTACGAGCAGTACTTC

clone_size: few
j_call: TRBJ1-1
cdr3_length: 14
d_call: TRBD1
v_call: TRBV2
cdr3_aa: CASSAGDRDTEAFF
cdr3_nt: TGTGCCAGCAGTGCCGGTGACAGGGACACTGAAGCTTTCTTT

clone_size: once
j_call: TRBJ1-4
cdr3_length: 13
d_call: TRBD1
v_call: TRBV30
cdr3_aa: CAWKQGVNEKLFF
cdr3_nt: TGTGCCTGGAAACAGGGGGTTAATGAAAAACTGTTTTTT

clone_size: -
j_call: TRBJ1-1
cdr3_length: 11
d_call: -
v_call: TRBV5-1
cdr3_aa: CASRRNTEAFF
cdr3_nt: TGCGCCAGCCGGAGGAACACTGAAGCTTTCTTT

clone_size: -
j_call: TRBJ2-7
cdr3_length: 14
d_call: -
v_call: TRBV7-8
cdr3_aa: CASSLGQGTYEQYF
cdr3_nt: TGTGCCAGCAGCTTAGGTCAGGGAACCTACGAGCAGTACTTC

clone_size: -
j_call: TRBJ1-4
cdr3_length: 15
d_call: -
v_call: TRBV25-1
cdr3_aa: CASSELGATNEKLFF
cdr3_nt: TGTGCCAGCAGTGAATTGGGAGCAACTAATGAAAAACTGTTTTTT

clone_size: -
j_call: TRBJ2-5
cdr3_length: 13
d_call: -
v_call: TRBV18
cdr3_aa: CASSPIPRETQYF
cdr3_nt: TGTGCCAGCTCACCGATCCCGAGGGAGACCCAGTACTTC

clone_size: -
j_call: TRBJ2-7
cdr3_length: 16
d_call: TRBD2
v_call: TRBV28
cdr3_aa: CASSSGTSGSSYEQYF
cdr3_nt: TGTGCCAGCAGTTCAGGGACTAGCGGGAGTTCCTACGAGCAGTACTTC

clone_size: few
j_call: TRBJ1-2
cdr3_length: 16
d_call: TRBD1
v_call: TRBV7-9
cdr3_aa: CASSRLTGRVDYGYTF
cdr3_nt: TGTGCCAGCAGCCGTTTGACAGGGAGGGTCGACTATGGCTACACCTTC

clone_size: few
j_call: TRBJ1-1
cdr3_length: 16
d_call: -
v_call: TRBV5-6
cdr3_aa: CASSFMSGTLNTEAFF
cdr3_nt: TGTGCCAGCAGCTTTATGTCCGGGACACTGAACACTGAAGCTTTCTTT

clone_size: few
j_call: TRBJ2-1
cdr3_length: 15
d_call: -
v_call: TRBV9
cdr3_aa: CASSPRERSYNEQFF
cdr3_nt: TGTGCCAGCAGCCCTCGGGAGCGCTCCTACAATGAGCAGTTCTTC

clone_size: few
j_call: TRBJ2-5
cdr3_length: 16
d_call: TRBD1
v_call: TRBV5-1
cdr3_aa: CASSLGGTGVQETQYF
cdr3_nt: TGCGCCAGCAGCTTGGGCGGGACAGGGGTCCAAGAGACCCAGTACTTC

clone_size: -
j_call: TRBJ1-4
cdr3_length: 11
d_call: -
v_call: TRBV6-6
cdr3_aa: CASSLKEKLFF
cdr3_nt: TGTGCCAGCAGTCTCAAGGAAAAACTGTTTTTT

clone_size: -
j_call: TRBJ2-5
cdr3_length: 13
d_call: -
v_call: TRBV11-2
cdr3_aa: CASSLEGQRAQYF
cdr3_nt: TGTGCCAGCAGCTTAGAGGGGCAGAGGGCCCAGTACTTC

clone_size: -
j_call: TRBJ1-5
cdr3_length: 15
d_call: -
v_call: TRBV9
cdr3_aa: CASSVEGSSNQPQHF
cdr3_nt: TGTGCCAGCAGCGTCGAGGGTTCAAGCAATCAGCCCCAGCATTTT

clone_size: -
j_call: TRBJ1-2
cdr3_length: 12
d_call: TRBD1
v_call: TRBV5-3
cdr3_aa: CARVTGYHGYTF
cdr3_nt: TGTGCCAGGGTGACAGGGTACCATGGCTACACCTTC

clone_size: few
j_call: TRBJ1-1
cdr3_length: 13
d_call: -
v_call: TRBV18
cdr3_aa: CASLLAGTTEAFF
cdr3_nt: TGTGCCAGCCTACTGGCGGGTACCACTGAAGCTTTCTTT

clone_size: few
j_call: TRBJ2-1
cdr3_length: 16
d_call: -
v_call: TRBV6-4
cdr3_aa: CASSDRWRDRFNEQFF
cdr3_nt: TGTGCCAGCAGTGACCGGTGGCGGGATCGGTTCAATGAGCAGTTCTTC

clone_size: -
j_call: TRBJ1-2
cdr3_length: 15
d_call: TRBD1
v_call: TRBV29-1
cdr3_aa: CSGGTGDLLDYGYTF
cdr3_nt: TGCAGCGGCGGGACAGGGGATTTATTAGACTATGGCTACACCTTC

clone_size: -
j_call: TRBJ2-2
cdr3_length: 14
d_call: -
v_call: TRBV5-1
cdr3_aa: CASSSLLGTGELFF
cdr3_nt: TGCGCCAGCAGCTCGCTTCTGGGCACCGGGGAGCTGTTTTTT

clone_size: few
j_call: TRBJ2-7
cdr3_length: 17
d_call: TRBD1
v_call: TRBV30
cdr3_aa: CAWEGRGPGQSFYEQYF
cdr3_nt: TGTGCCTGGGAGGGTCGGGGTCCGGGACAGAGCTTCTACGAGCAGTACTTC

clone_size: -
j_call: TRBJ1-5
cdr3_length: 13
d_call: -
v_call: TRBV7-8
cdr3_aa: CASSLGHNQPQHF
cdr3_nt: TGTGCCAGCAGCTTAGGCCACAATCAGCCCCAGCATTTT

clone_size: -
j_call: TRBJ1-2
cdr3_length: 15
d_call: TRBD1
v_call: TRBV6-1
cdr3_aa: CASSEALGTVDGYTF
cdr3_nt: TGTGCCAGCAGTGAAGCGCTTGGGACAGTCGATGGCTACACCTTC

clone_size: few
j_call: TRBJ1-1
cdr3_length: 13
d_call: -
v_call: TRBV6-5
cdr3_aa: CASSSPQAEEAFF
cdr3_nt: TGTGCCAGCAGCAGCCCACAGGCCGAAGAAGCTTTCTTT

clone_size: few
j_call: TRBJ2-1
cdr3_length: 15
d_call: TRBD1
v_call: TRBV7-8
cdr3_aa: CASSKRTGGGDEQFF
cdr3_nt: TGTGCCAGCAGCAAGCGGACAGGGGGGGGAGATGAGCAGTTCTTC

clone_size: -
j_call: TRBJ2-7
cdr3_length: 14
d_call: TRBD1
v_call: TRBV5-1
cdr3_aa: CASSSGQGAYEQYF
cdr3_nt: TGCGCCAGCAGCTCAGGACAGGGGGCCTACGAGCAGTACTTC

clone_size: -
j_call: TRBJ1-5
cdr3_length: 15
d_call: -
v_call: TRBV7-6
cdr3_aa: CASSLLGRTNQPQHF
cdr3_nt: TGTGCCAGCAGCTTACTGGGGAGAACCAATCAGCCCCAGCATTTT

clone_size: few
j_call: TRBJ1-6
cdr3_length: 13
d_call: -
v_call: TRBV2
cdr3_aa: CASRGDGNSPLHF
cdr3_nt: TGTGCCAGCAGGGGGGACGGAAATTCACCCCTCCACTTT

clone_size: -
j_call: TRBJ2-3
cdr3_length: 13
d_call: -
v_call: TRBV6-5
cdr3_aa: CASVNRDTDTQYF
cdr3_nt: TGTGCCAGCGTTAACAGGGACACAGATACGCAGTATTTT

clone_size: -
j_call: TRBJ2-3
cdr3_length: 17
d_call: -
v_call: TRBV7-9
cdr3_aa: CASSGGWDMLNPDTQYF
cdr3_nt: TGTGCCAGCAGCGGTGGATGGGACATGTTAAATCCAGATACGCAGTATTTT

clone_size: few
j_call: TRBJ2-4
cdr3_length: 14
d_call: TRBD2
v_call: TRBV7-8
cdr3_aa: CASSPLAGANIQYF
cdr3_nt: TGTGCCAGCAGCCCTCTAGCGGGGGCAAACATTCAGTACTTC

clone_size: -
j_call: TRBJ1-2
cdr3_length: 15
d_call: -
v_call: TRBV6-5
cdr3_aa: CASSYSGISGYGYTF
cdr3_nt: TGTGCCAGCAGTTACTCAGGGATATCAGGCTATGGCTACACCTTC

clone_size: -
j_call: TRBJ2-5
cdr3_length: 17
d_call: -
v_call: TRBV2
cdr3_aa: CASSEAVRLLDGETQYF
cdr3_nt: TGTGCCAGCAGTGAAGCGGTCAGGCTTCTCGATGGGGAGACCCAGTACTTC

clone_size: -
j_call: TRBJ2-1
cdr3_length: 16
d_call: TRBD2
v_call: TRBV14
cdr3_aa: CASRRGSSGRNNEQFF
cdr3_nt: TGTGCCAGCCGCCGGGGGTCTAGCGGGAGGAACAATGAGCAGTTCTTC

clone_size: -
j_call: TRBJ2-3
cdr3_length: 17
d_call: TRBD2
v_call: TRBV5-4
cdr3_aa: CASSLIKLTSRTDTQYF
cdr3_nt: TGTGCCAGCAGCTTGATCAAGCTGACTAGCAGGACAGATACGCAGTATTTT

clone_size: -
j_call: TRBJ2-2
cdr3_length: 15
d_call: TRBD1
v_call: TRBV7-9
cdr3_aa: CARDNRGLNTGELFF
cdr3_nt: TGTGCCAGGGATAACAGGGGGCTGAACACCGGGGAGCTGTTTTTT

clone_size: many
j_call: TRBJ1-4
cdr3_length: 13
d_call: -
v_call: TRBV30
cdr3_aa: CAWSAGPLEKLFF
cdr3_nt: TGTGCCTGGAGCGCCGGTCCACTAGAAAAACTGTTTTTT

clone_size: -
j_call: TRBJ1-2
cdr3_length: 13
d_call: TRBD1
v_call: TRBV15
cdr3_aa: CATIGQGAYGYTF
cdr3_nt: TGTGCCACCATAGGACAGGGGGCTTATGGCTACACCTTC

clone_size: -
j_call: TRBJ2-3
cdr3_length: 13
d_call: TRBD1
v_call: TRBV29-1
cdr3_aa: CSVERGRGDTQYF
cdr3_nt: TGCAGCGTTGAAAGGGGGCGCGGAGATACGCAGTATTTT

clone_size: few
j_call: TRBJ2-1
cdr3_length: 14
d_call: -
v_call: TRBV18
cdr3_aa: CASSLGGTYNEQFF
cdr3_nt: TGTGCCAGCTCCTTGGGCGGGACCTACAATGAGCAGTTCTTC

clone_size: few
j_call: TRBJ1-3
cdr3_length: 14
d_call: -
v_call: TRBV29-1
cdr3_aa: CSVKQTTSGNTIYF
cdr3_nt: TGCAGCGTTAAACAGACAACCTCTGGAAACACCATATATTTT

clone_size: -
j_call: TRBJ2-5
cdr3_length: 14
d_call: -
v_call: TRBV30
cdr3_aa: CAWSVLSTWETQYF
cdr3_nt: TGTGCCTGGAGTGTACTCAGCACTTGGGAGACCCAGTACTTC

clone_size: -
j_call: TRBJ1-2
cdr3_length: 14
d_call: -
v_call: TRBV30
cdr3_aa: CAWSARGQFYGYTF
cdr3_nt: TGTGCCTGGAGTGCCCGAGGACAGTTCTATGGCTACACCTTC

clone_size: -
j_call: TRBJ1-5
cdr3_length: 15
d_call: -
v_call: TRBV4-1
cdr3_aa: CASSQRDWSNQPQHF
cdr3_nt: TGCGCCAGCAGCCAAAGGGATTGGAGCAATCAGCCCCAGCATTTT

clone_size: few
j_call: TRBJ2-3
cdr3_length: 13
d_call: TRBD2
v_call: TRBV30
cdr3_aa: CAWTSGGTDTQYF
cdr3_nt: TGTGCCTGGACTAGCGGGGGCACAGATACGCAGTATTTT

clone_size: many
j_call: TRBJ2-3
cdr3_length: 13
d_call: -
v_call: TRBV9
cdr3_aa: CASSGPLGDTQYF
cdr3_nt: TGTGCCAGCAGCGGACCGTTGGGGGATACGCAGTATTTT

clone_size: few
j_call: TRBJ1-1
cdr3_length: 15
d_call: -
v_call: TRBV6-6
cdr3_aa: CASSLPAGRVSEAFF
cdr3_nt: TGTGCCAGCAGTCTCCCCGCAGGGCGTGTTTCTGAAGCTTTCTTT

clone_size: few
j_call: TRBJ1-6
cdr3_length: 13
d_call: -
v_call: TRBV7-9
cdr3_aa: CASSLEERSPLHF
cdr3_nt: TGTGCCAGCAGCTTAGAGGAGCGGTCACCCCTCCACTTT